Described below is a single T cell receptor beta chain sequence and its context. Its target antigen remains unknown. Its ends do not fully match the called genes, so a read error is possible. The sample originates from a study of post-analysis software for immune sequencing data (dated by TCRdb to between 2014 and 2017). In terms of the full investigation: Relapsing-remitting, secondary progressive and progressive-relapsing multiple sclerosis were recorded as disease courses, and subtype annotation was lacking for some patients. The patient repertoires were set against ten to eleven previously published healthy control repertoires from donors whose ages ranged from 6 to 25 years. A subset of samples was prepared in parallel using single-end sample barcoding, then pooled and co-amplified after Illumina adapter ligation. Findings and caveats that apply to the study as a whole: Direct clustering with F measure showed strong co-clustering of samples prepared in the same batch, prompting a batch-effect correction. The control group was slightly older than the multiple sclerosis patient group. Compared with controls, multiple sclerosis patients had significantly lower normalized Chao1 diversity, a finding suggesting substantial peripheral T-cell clonal expansion. Patients showed significantly higher frequencies than controls for about 5 TRBV segments, among them TRBV5-6, TRBV5-1 and TRBV20-1.

The library relied on PCR. Reads for this sample came from an Illumina HiSeq 2500. To reduce PCR and sequencing biases, unique molecular identifiers were incorporated into the TCR beta cDNA libraries. Roughly 500,000 cDNA molecules were obtained for every 1 to 10 million input T cells, so each molecule roughly corresponded to one T cell. Patient libraries were prepared and sequenced with the same protocol used for the earlier healthy control dataset. Within a given batch, samples were prepared together, multiplexed and sequenced on the same HiSeq lane. Turning to the authors' computational methods: MIGEC was used to process the raw barcoded reads, and molecular identifier groups with only a single read were discarded before consensus assembly and CDR3 extraction. Clonotype tables were post-analysed with VDJtools, normalizing diversity by down-sampling all datasets to the smallest sample size. To correct batch-related cross-sample contamination, repertoire overlap clustering matched CDR3 amino acid sequences but not nucleotide sequences. TCRdb cleaned the public reads at Q25 with fastp, built clones with MiXCR and kept in-frame beta chains. Each entry merges the rows of one CDR3 protein and shows their most common DNA and genes. The V and J calls come from TCRdb's annotation, not from the publication. The sample table holds around 500,000 distinct CDR3 sequences, of which less than 40% were seen once. Jointly, the top ten make up 6% of the sample.

To demonstrate the VDJtools post-analysis software, the study profiled TCR beta repertoires from the peripheral blood of about 13 young patients with multiple sclerosis. The patients with multiple sclerosis were children and adolescents between roughly 6 and 17 years of age. Based on the germline V gene (reference sequence), the CDR1 and CDR2 sequences are DFQATT and SNEGSKA. Inclusive of the bounding cysteine and phenylalanine, the CDR3 is 16 residues long. The DNA shown is the 48-base CDR3, in frame from base 1. The chain is assembled from TRBV20-1 and TRBJ2-3; the best D guess is TRBD2, with 6 bases matching. The sample consisted of blood. This receptor was identified in a girl under 18 with multiple sclerosis. The nucleotide sequence reads TGCAGTCTGGAGGGCCCCGCAGGGATTAGCACAGATATGCAGTATTTT. The translation is CSLEGPAGISTDMQYF.